This T cell receptor (beta chain) appears in the sequencing data of a study of OX40 agonist ivuxolimab in advanced cancers. Germline assignment: CDR1 LNHDA and CDR2 SQIVND (reference sequence). The V gene end was trimmed by 1 base and the J gene end by 6 bases; junction bases not matched to a gene: 10. This CDR3 is 16 amino acids long. Only one count was recorded for this clone. The repertoire was sequenced with immunoSEQ multiplex PCR; TCRdb's copy has only in-frame clones and lacks some. Seen here are around 70,000 clones, just under 85% observed once, and the top ten hold around 1.8%. This material consisted of CD4+ or CD8+ T cells sorted from blood, taken in a trial of the OX40 agonist ivuxolimab. This receptor was identified in an adult with an advanced solid tumor such as melanoma, head and neck, liver or kidney cancer. The gene calls are TRBV19 and TRBJ1-1; 8 nucleotides match TRBD1. The CDR3 region has the DNA TGTGCCAGTAGTATAGGCCCGACAGGGGCGAAGGCTGAAGCTTTCTTT. Translating it yields CASSIGPTGAKAEAFF.